These T cell receptor beta chains were read from a single sample in a study of CDR3 diversity in severe acne. TCRdb reanalysed the PCR reads using MiXCR and keeps one entry per CDR3 protein. The data show roughly 93,000 distinct CDR3 sequences, with around 50% seen just once and roughly 11% held by the top ten. The sequenced sample was blood. Every receptor here comes from a male donor with severe acne vulgaris. The CDR3 runs from the conserved cysteine through the conserved F or W. The D gene is left open where the match is weak. Size is omitted from some rows. Given values are once, few, many or a class for expanded clones.

>TRBJ2-5|TRBV24-1|.|.
CATSALEERTWETQYF
TGTGCCACCAGTGCTTTGGAGGAAAGAACCTGGGAGACCCAGTACTTC
>TRBJ2-3|TRBV2|.|.
CASKQGSADTQYF
TGTGCCAGCAAACAGGGTAGTGCAGATACGCAGTATTTT
>TRBJ2-1|TRBV9|many|TRBD2
CASSAGTSGSFDNEQFF
TGTGCCAGCAGCGCCGGGACTAGCGGGAGCTTCGACAATGAGCAGTTCTTC
>TRBJ2-3|TRBV6-1|.|.
CASSEVSAVITDTQYF
TGTGCCAGCAGTGAAGTGTCGGCGGTGATCACAGATACGCAGTATTTT
>TRBJ2-3|TRBV6-2/TRBV6-3|few|TRBD1
CASSWTGGADTQYF
TGTGCCAGCAGTTGGACAGGGGGCGCAGATACGCAGTATTTT
>TRBJ1-6|TRBV20-1|many|TRBD1
CSAEDRAYNSPLHF
TGCAGTGCCGAAGACAGGGCCTATAATTCACCCCTCCACTTT
>TRBJ2-1|TRBV6-4|once|TRBD2
CASSDSTSGRVNEQFF
TGTGCCAGCAGTGACTCGACTAGCGGGAGGGTCAATGAGCAGTTCTTC
>TRBJ1-3|TRBV7-9|few|.
CASSLGAMGNTIYF
TGTGCCAGCAGCTTAGGTGCAATGGGAAACACCATATATTTT
>TRBJ2-1|TRBV7-9|many|TRBD2
CASSLGLASYNEQFF
TGTGCCAGCAGCTTGGGACTAGCCTCCTACAATGAGCAGTTCTTC
>TRBJ2-5|TRBV12-3/TRBV12-4|.|.
CASGLWTRSGTPGDWARKETQYF
TGTGCTAGTGGTTTGTGGACTCGATCCGGGACCCCGGGGGATTGGGCGAGGAAAGAGACCCAGTACTTC
>TRBJ1-5|TRBV6-1|many|.
CASSETFGIRSNQPQHF
TGTGCCAGCAGTGAAACATTCGGGATAAGGAGCAATCAGCCCCAGCATTTT
>TRBJ2-2|TRBV9|many|.
CASSSRVGELFF
TGTGCCAGCAGCAGCAGGGTAGGGGAGCTGTTTTTT
>TRBJ2-7|TRBV12-3/TRBV12-4|.|TRBD1
CASSRGQGAYEQYF
TGTGCCAGCAGCCGGGGACAGGGGGCGTACGAGCAGTACTTC
>TRBJ2-1|TRBV20-1|.|.
CSARDEQFF
TGCAGTGCTAGAGATGAGCAGTTCTTC
>TRBJ2-2|TRBV24-1|.|TRBD2
CATSITSGTGELFF
TGTGCCACCAGTATCACTAGCGGGACTGGGGAGCTGTTTTTT
>TRBJ2-5|TRBV15|.|TRBD2
CATSSQRDAGGRYF
TGTGCCACCAGCAGCCAGCGGGATGCGGGGGGTCGGTACTTC
>TRBJ2-2|TRBV7-2|.|.
CASSSRVPTGELFF
TGTGCCAGCAGCTCCAGGGTACCCACCGGGGAGCTGTTTTTT
>TRBJ2-2|TRBV6-5|.|TRBD1
CASSYRGHTGELFF
TGTGCCAGCAGTTACAGGGGGCACACCGGGGAGCTGTTTTTT
>TRBJ1-2|TRBV5-1|many|.
CASSSDGVTYGYTF
TGCGCCAGCAGCTCGGACGGAGTAACCTATGGCTACACCTTC
>TRBJ2-5|TRBV7-2|.|TRBD2
CASSSELAGGEETQYF
TGTGCCAGCAGCTCCGAGCTAGCGGGAGGGGAGGAGACCCAGTACTTC
>TRBJ2-7|TRBV7-2|.|.
CASSQGGGAPEQYF
TGCGCCAGCAGCCAGGGGGGAGGGGCCCCGGAGCAGTACTTC
>TRBJ1-1|TRBV9|few|.
CASSVGGAGTEAFF
TGTGCCAGCAGCGTAGGGGGCGCGGGCACTGAAGCTTTCTTT
>TRBJ2-2|TRBV19|.|.
CASSITGAGELFF
TGTGCCAGTAGTATTACAGGCGCCGGGGAGCTGTTTTTT
>TRBJ1-2|TRBV5-4|few|TRBD1
CASSAGQGANYGYTF
TGTGCCAGCAGCGCCGGACAGGGGGCCAACTATGGCTACACCTTC
>TRBJ1-5|TRBV10-3|.|.
CASSLMTRNQPQHF
TGTGCCAGCAGTCTAATGACACGCAATCAGCCCCAGCATTTT
>TRBJ2-3|TRBV28|.|.
CASTLGTDTQYF
TGTGCCAGCACCCTTGGCACAGATACGCAGTATTTT
>TRBJ2-5|TRBV11-3|.|.
CASSLVRDTRETRHF
TGTGCCAGCAGCTTAGTACGGGATACCCGGGAGACCCGGCACTTC
>TRBJ2-7|TRBV24-1|.|.
CATSDRGPTYEQYF
TGTGCCACCAGTGATCGGGGACCGACCTACGAGCAGTACTTC
>TRBJ1-6|TRBV20-1|.|TRBD1
CSARARGQGASPLHF
TGCAGTGCTAGAGCGAGAGGGCAGGGGGCTTCACCCCTCCACTTT
>TRBJ2-7|TRBV6-1|many|.
CASTDSAYEQYF
TGTGCCAGCACCGACAGTGCCTACGAGCAGTACTTC
>TRBJ2-2|TRBV5-1|many|.
CASSFPGELFF
TGCGCCAGCAGCTTCCCCGGGGAGCTGTTTTTT
>TRBJ1-3|TRBV20-1|few|TRBD1
CSANPGQGTGNTIYF
TGCAGTGCTAACCCGGGACAGGGGACTGGAAACACCATATATTTT
>TRBJ2-7|TRBV11-2|once|TRBD2
CAQIGGLAGDEQYF
TGTGCCCAAATCGGGGGACTAGCGGGAGACGAGCAGTACTTC
>TRBJ1-2|TRBV29-1|.|.
CSVEEGDGYTF
TGCAGCGTTGAAGAAGGAGATGGCTACACCTTC
>TRBJ2-5|TRBV5-1|many|.
CASSVTGTGKETQYF
TGCGCCAGCAGCGTAACCGGGACGGGCAAAGAGACCCAGTACTTC
>TRBJ2-7|TRBV9|.|.
CASSVAGHDYEQYF
TGTGCCAGCAGCGTAGCAGGACACGACTACGAGCAGTACTTC
>TRBJ1-2|TRBV9|.|.
CACSVYVAEGASYGYTF
TGTGCCTGCAGCGTATACGTGGCTGAGGGTGCGAGCTATGGCTACACCTTC
>TRBJ1-2|TRBV29-1|.|TRBD1
CSVGQGDGYTF
TGCAGCGTCGGACAGGGTGACGGCTACACCTTC
>TRBJ2-7|TRBV7-9|many|TRBD2
CASSLVSGGAGGDQYF
TGTGCCAGCAGCTTAGTCAGCGGGGGGGCCGGCGGCGATCAGTACTTC
>TRBJ2-5|TRBV7-9|.|.
CASSLAGGYQETQYF
TGTGCCAGCAGCCTAGCAGGGGGGTACCAAGAGACCCAGTACTTC
>TRBJ2-3|TRBV3-1|few|.
CASSQLDTQYF
TGTGCCAGCAGCCAGCTCGATACGCAGTATTTT
>TRBJ2-7|TRBV20-1|medium-sized|TRBD2
CSARVRTSQRYEQYF
TGCAGTGCTAGAGTCCGGACTAGCCAGCGGTACGAGCAGTACTTC
>TRBJ1-4|TRBV28|once|.
CASSLPPGAGTNEKLFF
TGTGCCAGCAGTTTACCCCCCGGTGCAGGAACTAATGAAAAACTGTTTTTT
>TRBJ1-2|TRBV25-1|few|.
CASRTSDGTAGYTF
TGTGCCAGCAGAACCTCCGACGGTACGGCTGGCTACACCTTC
>TRBJ2-3|TRBV20-1|once|TRBD2
CSATKGTSGNTQYF
TGCAGTGCTACTAAAGGGACTAGCGGAAATACGCAGTATTTT
>TRBJ2-7|TRBV6-1|many|.
CASSVSLDRNEQYF
TGTGCCAGCAGTGTTAGCCTAGACAGGAACGAGCAGTACTTC
>TRBJ1-3|TRBV7-7|.|.
CASSQRGDTEAFFGLHRSGNTIYF
.
>TRBJ2-7|TRBV25-1|few|TRBD2
CASHGTSAYEQYF
TGTGCCAGTCACGGGACTAGCGCCTACGAGCAGTACTTC
>TRBJ2-5|TRBV2|many|.
CASNQLGSETQYF
TGTGCCAGCAACCAGTTAGGTTCAGAGACCCAGTACTTC
>TRBJ2-3|TRBV5-6|many|.
CASSSTPDTQYF
TGTGCCAGCAGCTCTACCCCAGATACGCAGTATTTT
>TRBJ2-7|TRBV25-1|.|TRBD1
CASSEYDRVIGYEQYF
TGTGCCAGCAGTGAATATGACAGGGTCATTGGCTACGAGCAGTACTTC
>TRBJ1-5|TRBV28|.|.
CASSLRQKSQPQHF
TGTGCCAGCAGTCTCCGACAGAAAAGTCAGCCCCAGCATTTT
>TRBJ1-4|TRBV7-9|.|.
CASSPVGAGKLFF
TGTGCCAGCAGCCCTGTGGGGGCTGGGAAACTGTTTTTT
>TRBJ2-5|TRBV14|.|.
CASSQDRMGETQYF
TGTGCCAGCAGCCAAGACAGGATGGGAGAGACCCAGTACTTC
>TRBJ2-7|TRBV7-9|many|.
CASSSPYEQYF
TGTGCCAGCAGCTCCCCCTACGAGCAGTACTTC